These T cell receptor beta chains were read from a single sample in a study of early T cells in non-severe SARS-CoV-2 infection. TCRdb fed the 5' RACE reads into MiXCR, producing one record per CDR3 protein. This sample has under 50,000 distinct CDR3 sequences, with under 30% found just once. The sequences come from whole blood, collected at baseline. These receptors all stem from an adult who was a healthcare worker with PCR-confirmed SARS-CoV-2 infection or an uninfected control (not recorded which). Each CDR3 is given with its conserved first and last residue. D genes are given only for firm matches. Only part of the rows carry a size: once, few, many, or a class if the clone is expanded.

d_call,j_call,v_call,clone_size,cdr3_nt,cdr3_aa
.,TRBJ1-1,TRBV6-2/TRBV6-3,.,TGTGCCAGCAGTTACAGCGAGGGGCAAGGCACTGAAGCTTTCTTT,CASSYSEGQGTEAFF
.,TRBJ1-1,TRBV5-1,few,TGCGCCAGCAGCTTGGGGTATGGTGACGTGAGTGAAGCTTTCTTT,CASSLGYGDVSEAFF
TRBD2,TRBJ2-3,TRBV27,.,TGTGCCAGCAGTCCCACCTCGGGCGCCCGACTAGCGGGGTGGCGTACGCAGTATTTT,CASSPTSGARLAGWRTQYF
.,TRBJ2-2,TRBV18,few,TGTGCCAGCTCACCACCGACAGGAAACACCGGGGAGCTGTTTTTT,CASSPPTGNTGELFF
.,TRBJ2-2,TRBV5-1,few,TGCGCCAGCAGCCCTTCGGGGGGCTCCACCGGGGAGCTGTTTTTT,CASSPSGGSTGELFF
.,TRBJ2-2,TRBV3-1,few,TGTGCCAGCAGCCAAGATGGAGACAGCGCGAACACCGGGGAGCTGTTTTTT,CASSQDGDSANTGELFF
.,TRBJ2-1,TRBV7-2,.,TGTGCCAGCAGCTTACCTCAGTATCCCTACAATGAGCAGTTCTTC,CASSLPQYPYNEQFF
.,TRBJ2-5,TRBV10-1,.,TGCGCCAGCAGTGAGGGGACGGAAGAGACCCAGTACTTC,CASSEGTEETQYF
.,TRBJ1-4,TRBV4-3,.,TGCGCCAGCAGCCAAGATCTGGGGCCCCTTAATGAAAAACTGTTTTTT,CASSQDLGPLNEKLFF
TRBD2,TRBJ2-1,TRBV10-3,few,TGTGCCATAGGTCTAGCGGGGTCCGATGAGCAGTTCTTC,CAIGLAGSDEQFF
TRBD2,TRBJ2-2,TRBV19,.,TGTGCCAGTAGTATTCCCAGCGGGGGCTTCACCGGGGAGCTGTTTTTT,CASSIPSGGFTGELFF
.,TRBJ1-1,TRBV7-2,.,TGTGCCAGCAGCTCGGGACACTCCTTGAACACTGAAGCTTTCTTT,CASSSGHSLNTEAFF
.,TRBJ2-3,TRBV6-2/TRBV6-3,.,TGTGCCAGCAGCCCAGCAGGGGACACAGATACGCAGTATTTT,CASSPAGDTDTQYF
.,TRBJ2-5,TRBV15,few,TGTGCCACCAGCAGAGATACCGGGAGCGGGGAGACCCAGTACTTC,CATSRDTGSGETQYF
.,TRBJ1-4,TRBV5-1,.,TGCGCCAGCAGCTTGGAGCAGGGTAATGAAAAACTGTTTTTT,CASSLEQGNEKLFF
TRBD1,TRBJ2-6,TRBV6-1,few,TGTGCCAGCAGTCCGACAGGGTCGGAAGCTGGGGCCAACGTCCTGACTTTC,CASSPTGSEAGANVLTF
TRBD1,TRBJ1-1,TRBV12-3/TRBV12-4,once,TGTGCCAGCAGTATCACGACAGGGGGCTATAGGGCTTTCTTT,CASSITTGGYRAFF
TRBD1,TRBJ1-3,TRBV6-1,.,TGTGCCAGCAGCCGGACAGGGACCGACGGAAACACCATATATTTT,CASSRTGTDGNTIYF
.,TRBJ1-2,TRBV7-9,.,TGTGCCAGCAGCTGGCGCGACAGGCCCCAATATGGCTACACCTTC,CASSWRDRPQYGYTF
.,TRBJ2-7,TRBV29-1,.,TGCAGCGTTGAAGATCCCGCCACAAGCTCCTACGAGCAGTACTTC,CSVEDPATSSYEQYF
TRBD1,TRBJ1-3,TRBV20-1,.,TGCAGTGCTCCACGGGCAGGGGGATCTGGAAACACCATATATTTT,CSAPRAGGSGNTIYF
TRBD1,TRBJ2-5,TRBV25-1,.,TGTGCCAGCCAGGGAACAGGGGGCTGGGAGACCCAGTACTTC,CASQGTGGWETQYF
.,TRBJ2-2,TRBV25-1,.,TGTGCCACCAATGGTAACTCAGGGACCAAGAACACCGGGGAGCTGTTTTTT,CATNGNSGTKNTGELFF
.,TRBJ1-1,TRBV2,.,TGTGCCGAGAGCCAGGGGAGGGACACTGAAGCTTTCTTT,CAESQGRDTEAFF
TRBD1,TRBJ1-1,TRBV3-1,many,TGTGCCAGCAGCCAAGGGAACAGGGGGACTGAAGCTTTCTTT,CASSQGNRGTEAFF
TRBD1,TRBJ2-7,TRBV19,many,TGTGCCAGTAGCTGGACAGGGGGCCACGAGCAGTACTTC,CASSWTGGHEQYF
.,TRBJ1-2,TRBV21-1,few,TGTGCCAGCAGCATGACCGGGACAGGGATTTATGGCTACACCTTC,CASSMTGTGIYGYTF
.,TRBJ1-1,TRBV3-2,hyperexpanded,TGTGCCAGCAGCCAAGATCTGTTCGAGACTATGGTCACTGAAGCTTTCTTT,CASSQDLFETMVTEAFF
TRBD1,TRBJ2-2,TRBV7-2,few,TGTGCCAGCAGCTTAGGGGGCAGGGGGCAGACCGGGGAGCTGTTTTTT,CASSLGGRGQTGELFF
TRBD2,TRBJ2-1,TRBV6-1,.,TGTGCCAGCAGTCGCGGGGGGACCTACAATGAGCAGTTCTTC,CASSRGGTYNEQFF
TRBD2,TRBJ2-5,TRBV7-7,many,TGTGCCAGCAGCACTCGTGCGGGGGGGACAGAGACCCAGTACTTC,CASSTRAGGTETQYF
.,TRBJ1-2,TRBV7-2,few,TGTGCCAGCAGCTTTGCCGGTACTCCAGGGTCTAACTATGGCTACACCTTC,CASSFAGTPGSNYGYTF
.,TRBJ2-7,TRBV5-6,.,TGTGCCAGCAGCTTGGTGGCGTCAGGGGCAGCCTACGAGCAGTACTTC,CASSLVASGAAYEQYF
TRBD1,TRBJ2-3,TRBV18,.,TGTGCCAGCTCACTTACAGGGGGTTTCACAGATACGCAGTATTTT,CASSLTGGFTDTQYF
TRBD2,TRBJ2-7,TRBV12-3/TRBV12-4,.,TGTGCCAGCAGTTTATGGCGGGGGGGAACCTACGAGCAGTACTTC,CASSLWRGGTYEQYF
TRBD2,TRBJ2-1,TRBV19,few,TGTGCCAGTAGCGGGGGGGGCGGCGATGAGCAGTTCTTC,CASSGGGGDEQFF
.,TRBJ2-5,TRBV11-2,.,TGTGCCAGCAGCTTAGATTCGACAGGCCAAGAGACCCAGTACTTC,CASSLDSTGQETQYF
TRBD1,TRBJ1-5,TRBV5-1,few,TGCGCCAGCAGCCCGGGACAGGGCAGGCAGCCCCAGCATTTT,CASSPGQGRQPQHF
.,TRBJ2-3,TRBV3-1,few,TGTGCCAGCAGCCAAGCTAGCACAGATACGCAGTATTTT,CASSQASTDTQYF
TRBD1,TRBJ2-7,TRBV3-1,.,TGTGCCAGCAGCCGTACTACCGGGACAGGGAACTACGAGCAGTACTTC,CASSRTTGTGNYEQYF
.,TRBJ2-5,TRBV20-1,.,TGCAGTGCTAGCTCCGGGACGGTACAAGAGACCCAGTACTTC,CSASSGTVQETQYF
.,TRBJ1-5,TRBV6-5,few,TGTGCCAGCAGTCTCCGGTGGGGGAATCAGCCCCAGCATTTT,CASSLRWGNQPQHF
.,TRBJ2-2,TRBV11-2,few,TGTGCCAGCAACGCCTCTCGAAGCGGAGTCACCGGGGAGCTGTTTTTT,CASNASRSGVTGELFF
TRBD1,TRBJ2-5,TRBV6-2/TRBV6-3,few,TGTGCCAGCAGTTACCAGCAGGGGGTCGCATGGGAGACCCAGTACTTC,CASSYQQGVAWETQYF
.,TRBJ2-3,TRBV6-6,.,TGTGCCAGCAGACTCACAGATACGCAGTATTTT,CASRLTDTQYF
.,TRBJ2-7,TRBV9,.,TGTGCCAGCAGCGTAGACGGGGGCGGTTCCTACGAGCAGTACTTC,CASSVDGGGSYEQYF
TRBD2,TRBJ2-7,TRBV3-1,.,TGTGCCAGCAGCCCCTCGAGCCTGACGGGGGGGCAGTACTTC,CASSPSSLTGGQYF
.,TRBJ1-1,TRBV5-1,few,TGCGCCAGCAGTCCGACCGCGGACACCAGCGAAGCTTTCTTT,CASSPTADTSEAFF
TRBD2,TRBJ2-1,TRBV5-1,.,TGCGCCAGCAGCTATGGACTAGCCTATGAGCAGTTCTTC,CASSYGLAYEQFF
.,TRBJ2-5,TRBV7-2,few,TGTGCCAGCAGCTTTTATACAGAAGAGACCCAGTACTTC,CASSFYTEETQYF